This paragraph covers one T cell receptor beta chain sequence. The sample is drawn from a study of control samples from healthy donors and cancer patients. Method: immunoSEQ multiplex PCR; TCRdb's copy keeps in-frame clones and lacks some. Of around 140,000 clones in the sample, roughly 92% were seen once. The CDR3 is made up of 14 amino acids. The ends lost 4 bases at V and 6 bases at J; junction bases unmatched: 8. Germline V gives CDR1 SEHNR, CDR2 FQNEAQ (reference sequence). Sequenced: blood. This receptor was identified in a young man in good health. The V and J genes are TRBV7-9 and TRBJ1-1; 7 bases agree with TRBD1. The CDR3 sequence is CASSSDRESPEAFF. DNA for the CDR3: TGTGCCAGCAGCTCCGACAGGGAATCCCCTGAAGCTTTCTTT.